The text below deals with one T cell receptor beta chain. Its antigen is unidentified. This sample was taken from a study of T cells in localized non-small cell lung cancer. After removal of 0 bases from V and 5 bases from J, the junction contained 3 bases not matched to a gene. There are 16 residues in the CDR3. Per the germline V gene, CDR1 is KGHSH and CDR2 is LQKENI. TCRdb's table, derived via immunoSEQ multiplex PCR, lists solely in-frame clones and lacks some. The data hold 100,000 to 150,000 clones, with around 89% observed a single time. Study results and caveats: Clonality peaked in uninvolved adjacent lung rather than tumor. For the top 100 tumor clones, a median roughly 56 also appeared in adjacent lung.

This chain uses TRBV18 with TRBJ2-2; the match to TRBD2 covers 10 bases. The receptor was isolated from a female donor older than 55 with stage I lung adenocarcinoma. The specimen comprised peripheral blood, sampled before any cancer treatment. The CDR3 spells CASSPPASGSTGELFF. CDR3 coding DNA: TGTGCCAGCTCACCACCGGCTAGCGGGAGTACCGGGGAGCTGTTTTTT.